This TCR beta chain was obtained from a study of OX40 agonist ivuxolimab in advanced cancers. About the study: Each patient was given ivuxolimab into a vein every 2 weeks, at 0.01 to 10 mg/kg. The dose-escalation cohort had hepatocellular carcinoma, melanoma, renal cell or head and neck cancer. Points from the study as a whole: At 0.1 to 3.0 mg/kg and by week 6, CD4+ and CD8+ T cells in the blood had expanded clonally.

TCRdb's table, derived via immunoSEQ multiplex PCR, lists solely in-frame clones and lacks some. This sample yields tens of thousands of clones, of which about 93% are seen a single time; over 0.35% belongs to the top ten. V gave up 2 bases and J gave up 1 base, with 9 bases separating them. This CDR3 is 15 amino acids long. CDR1 and CDR2 (germline): KGHSH, LQKENI. Notes on this clone: The antigen remains undetermined.

The TCR was taken from an adult with an advanced solid tumor such as melanoma, head and neck, liver or kidney cancer. The chain employs TRBV18 and TRBJ2-1; TRBD2 might be the D (5 bases). Specimen: CD4+ or CD8+ T cells sorted from blood, collected in a trial of the OX40 agonist ivuxolimab. The CDR3 here is CASSPSGDSYNEQFF. DNA for the CDR3: TGTGCCAGCTCACCATCCGGGGATTCCTACAATGAGCAGTTCTTC.